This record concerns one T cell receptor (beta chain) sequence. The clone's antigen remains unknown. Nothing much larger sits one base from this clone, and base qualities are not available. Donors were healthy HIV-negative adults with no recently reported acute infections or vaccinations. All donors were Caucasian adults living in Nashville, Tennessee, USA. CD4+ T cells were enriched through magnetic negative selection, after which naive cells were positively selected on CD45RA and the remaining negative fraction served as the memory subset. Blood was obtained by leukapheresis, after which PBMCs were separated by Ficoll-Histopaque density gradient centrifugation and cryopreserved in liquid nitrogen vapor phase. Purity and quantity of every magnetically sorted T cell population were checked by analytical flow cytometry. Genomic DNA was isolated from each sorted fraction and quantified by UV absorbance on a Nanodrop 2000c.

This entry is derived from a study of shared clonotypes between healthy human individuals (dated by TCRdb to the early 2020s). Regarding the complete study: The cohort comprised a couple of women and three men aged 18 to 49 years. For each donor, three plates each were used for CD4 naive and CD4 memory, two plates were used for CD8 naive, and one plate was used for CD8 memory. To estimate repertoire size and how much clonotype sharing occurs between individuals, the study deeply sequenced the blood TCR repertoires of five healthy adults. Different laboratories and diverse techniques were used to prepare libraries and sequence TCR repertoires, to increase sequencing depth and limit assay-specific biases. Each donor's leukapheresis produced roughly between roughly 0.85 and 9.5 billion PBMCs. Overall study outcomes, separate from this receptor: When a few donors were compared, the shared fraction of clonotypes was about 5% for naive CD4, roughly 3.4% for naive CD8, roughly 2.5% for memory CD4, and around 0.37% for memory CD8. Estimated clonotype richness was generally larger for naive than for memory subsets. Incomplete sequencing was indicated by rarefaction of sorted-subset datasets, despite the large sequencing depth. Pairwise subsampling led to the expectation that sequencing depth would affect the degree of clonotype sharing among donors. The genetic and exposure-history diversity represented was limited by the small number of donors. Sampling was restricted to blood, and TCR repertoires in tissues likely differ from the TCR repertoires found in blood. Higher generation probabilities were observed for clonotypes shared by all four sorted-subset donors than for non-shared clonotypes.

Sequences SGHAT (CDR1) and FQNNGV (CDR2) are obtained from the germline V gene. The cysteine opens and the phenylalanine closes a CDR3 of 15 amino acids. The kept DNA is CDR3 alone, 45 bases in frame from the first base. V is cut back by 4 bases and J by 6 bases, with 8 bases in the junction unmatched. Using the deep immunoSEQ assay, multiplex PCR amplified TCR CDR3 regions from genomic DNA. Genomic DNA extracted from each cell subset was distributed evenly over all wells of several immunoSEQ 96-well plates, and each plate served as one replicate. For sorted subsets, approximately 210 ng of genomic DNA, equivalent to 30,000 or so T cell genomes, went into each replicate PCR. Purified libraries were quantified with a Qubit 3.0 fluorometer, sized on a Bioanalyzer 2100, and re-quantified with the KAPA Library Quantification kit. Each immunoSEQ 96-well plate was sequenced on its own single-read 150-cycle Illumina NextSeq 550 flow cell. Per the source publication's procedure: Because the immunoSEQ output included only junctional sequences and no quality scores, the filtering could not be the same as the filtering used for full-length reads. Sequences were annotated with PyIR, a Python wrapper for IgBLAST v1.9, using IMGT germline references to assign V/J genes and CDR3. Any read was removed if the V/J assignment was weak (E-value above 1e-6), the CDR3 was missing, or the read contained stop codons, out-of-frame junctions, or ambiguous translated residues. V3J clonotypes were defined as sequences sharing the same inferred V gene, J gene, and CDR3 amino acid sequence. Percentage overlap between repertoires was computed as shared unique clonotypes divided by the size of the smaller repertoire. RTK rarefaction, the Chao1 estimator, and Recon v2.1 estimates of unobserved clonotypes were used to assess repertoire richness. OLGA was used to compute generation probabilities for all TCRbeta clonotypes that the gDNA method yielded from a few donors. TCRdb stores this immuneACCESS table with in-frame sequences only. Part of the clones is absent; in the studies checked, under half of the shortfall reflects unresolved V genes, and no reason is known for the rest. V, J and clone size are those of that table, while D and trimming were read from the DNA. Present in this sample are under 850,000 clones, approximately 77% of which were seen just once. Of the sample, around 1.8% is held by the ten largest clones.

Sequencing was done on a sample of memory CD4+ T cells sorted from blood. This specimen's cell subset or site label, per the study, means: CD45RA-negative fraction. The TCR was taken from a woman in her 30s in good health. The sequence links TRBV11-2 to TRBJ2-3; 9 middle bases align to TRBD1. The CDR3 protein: CASSSDRGVRDTQYF. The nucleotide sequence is TGTGCCAGCAGCTCCGACAGGGGGGTACGTGATACGCAGTATTTT.